This record looks at one T cell receptor (beta chain) sequence and its context. Its antigen target is currently unknown. Per-nucleotide qualities are absent, and no much larger clonotype sits a single base away. The data were taken from a study of CD8+ T cells in alopecia areata (dated by TCRdb to 2016 to 2018). Turning to the overall study: The treated patients took part in an open-label pilot trial in which moderate-to-severe alopecia areata was treated with oral tofacitinib at 5 to 10 mg twice daily. Tofacitinib was administered for 6 to 18 months, and 6 months of follow-up off drug were then conducted to assess delayed response and recurrence. On the human side, TCRbeta sequencing was run on scalp tissue and on sorted CD4+ and CD8+ peripheral blood T cells from healthy controls and from alopecia areata patients with either patchy or totalis/universalis disease. Amplification of TCRbeta CDR3 regions was done by immunoSEQ multiplex PCR using 35 Vbeta forward primers and 13 Jbeta reverse primers. Scalp clonality was compared among normal scalp (n=4), patchy alopecia areata scalp (n=8), and alopecia totalis/universalis scalp (n=8). Biopsies were taken from tofacitinib-treated patients at baseline and at 4 and 24 weeks of treatment, and a later scalp biopsy was taken in several of the tofacitinib-treated patients. RNA was obtained with the PAXgene miRNA kit for fixed scalp, the miRNeasy kit for PBMCs, and the RNeasy kit for mouse skin. The study used high-throughput TCRbeta sequencing to examine T cell clonal expansion in alopecia areata, in both the C3H/HeJ mouse model and human patients. In treated patients, disease severity was measured using the SALT score, which gives the percentage of scalp surface area affected.

Receptor amplification or capture employed the immunoSEQ multiplex PCR assay. For TCR sequencing, RNA was extracted from every sample and reverse transcribed into cDNA to serve as template. First-strand cDNA was synthesized using SuperScript III with a 2:1 mix of oligo-dT and random hexamers. A synthetic immune receptor repertoire was used to gauge amplification bias, and whatever bias remained was removed computationally. The original methods were these. Raw reads were preprocessed to remove errors, and CDR3 was defined by IMGT conventions from the conserved cysteine to phenylalanine. Clonality was computed by normalizing Shannon entropy by log2 of the number of productive unique TCRs and subtracting the result from 1. Whether each scalp clone was CD4 or CD8 was inferred by checking scalp TCRbeta sequences against the CD4 and CD8 repertoires from sorted blood. Held by TCRdb, this immuneACCESS table contains in-frame sequences only and omits some clones. Under half of the omission traces to an unresolved V gene where checked; the cause of the rest is unknown. That table supplies the V and J calls and clone size; D and trimming were determined from the DNA. The sample table records roughly 76,000 clones; 29% of these occur just once. The ten largest clones add up to approximately 15% of the sample.

The time point label corresponds to: around 4 weeks on oral tofacitinib. In the paper's terms, the treatment or condition label means: oral pan-JAK inhibitor, 5-10 mg twice daily. From alopecia areata patients, peripheral blood was collected along with lesional scalp punch biopsies. After PBMCs were isolated by density centrifugation and stained for CD3, CD4 and CD8, a FACSAria was used to sort CD4+ and CD8+ T cells. Findings and caveats that apply to the study as a whole: Because the treated cohort was small and included a single nonresponder, larger studies are needed to assess links between baseline CD8+ expansion and response. Tofacitinib significantly decreased scalp clonality and the number of expanded CD8+ clones among the top 100 scalp clones. Lesional scalp, especially in alopecia totalis/universalis, showed higher clonality and more expanded CD8+ clones than normal scalp, suggesting antigenic drive. Unlike mouse skin, which is dominated by gammadelta T cells, normal human skin has resident alphabeta T cells that are also sequenced, and this complicates analysis of the scalp TCR repertoire. Compared with mice, TCR sequences shared between patients were less clear, possibly partly because of HLA diversity across the patient population. Many expanded lesional clones persisted in scalp and blood during tofacitinib treatment, which may partly explain relapse after stopping treatment.

The sample in question was CD8+ T cells sorted from blood, obtained at week 4, from a patient treated with tofacitinib. The source is a human donor with alopecia areata.

The DNA sequence is given as TGTGCCTGGAGGGCAGGGACCTTACTGCAGTTCTTC. This encodes CAWRAGTLLQFF. The chain couples TRBV30 to TRBJ2-1; the D gene is tentatively TRBD1 or TRBD2, each matching 5 bases. Trimming removed 3 bases from V and 12 bases from J, leaving 15 bases between the germline ends. Including cysteine and phenylalanine, the CDR3 has 12 amino acids. This entry keeps only the CDR3 DNA: 36 bases, framed from base 1. For CDR1 and CDR2, the germline V gene (reference sequence) lists GTSNPN and SVGIG.